This T cell receptor (beta chain) stems from a study of shared clonotypes between healthy human individuals (dated by TCRdb to between 2020 and 2021). For the study in its entirety: The cohort comprised a couple of women and a few men aged 18 to 49 years. To increase sequencing depth and limit assay-specific biases, TCR repertoire library preparation and sequencing were carried out by different laboratories using diverse techniques. Between about 0.85 and 9.5 billion PBMCs per donor were obtained by leukapheresis. For each donor, CD4 naive and CD4 memory were each run on three plates, CD8 naive on two plates, and CD8 memory on one plate. To estimate repertoire size and how much clonotype sharing occurs between individuals, the study deeply sequenced the blood TCR repertoires of five healthy adults. Here is what the overall study found, with its caveats: Incomplete sequencing was indicated by rarefaction of sorted-subset datasets, despite the large sequencing depth. Compared with non-shared clonotypes, the clonotypes found in all four sorted-subset donors had higher generation probabilities. Because the study included only a small number of donors, the genetic and exposure-history diversity represented was limited. Estimated clonotype richness was generally larger for naive than for memory subsets. Across four donors, about 5.2% of naive CD4, 3.5% of naive CD8, 2.3% of memory CD4, and about 0.4% of memory CD8 clonotypes were shared. Sampling was limited to blood, and TCR repertoires in tissue likely differ from TCR repertoires in blood. Based on pairwise subsampling, the degree of clonotype sharing among donors was expected to be affected by sequencing depth.

Donors were healthy HIV-negative adults with no recently reported acute infections or vaccinations. Every donor was a Caucasian adult residing in Nashville, Tennessee, USA. CD8 memory samples combined magnetically selected CD45RO+ cells with CCR7-negative CD45RA+ effector memory (TemRA) cells. After blood collection by leukapheresis, PBMCs were isolated using Ficoll-Histopaque density gradient centrifugation and then cryopreserved in the vapor phase of liquid nitrogen. Purity and quantity of every magnetically sorted T cell population were checked by analytical flow cytometry. Genomic DNA was isolated from every sorted fraction and measured by UV absorbance on a Nanodrop 2000c. A word on this clone: Its antigen is not yet known. Per-base qualities were not stored, and no clone one base away is much larger.

CDR1 and CDR2, looked up from the germline V gene, are SQVTM and ANQGSEA. The junction carries 6 bases between V and J, which are trimmed by 5 bases and 0 bases respectively. The CDR3, cysteine through phenylalanine, is 12 amino acids long. The retained sequence is limited to the CDR3, 36 bases, with the frame set at the first base. TCR CDR3 regions were amplified from genomic DNA by multiplex PCR using the deep immunoSEQ assay. Extracted genomic DNA from each cell subset was distributed evenly across all wells of several immunoSEQ 96-well plates, and each plate was treated as a replicate. For sorted subsets, roughly 200 ng genomic DNA, equal to 25,000 to 35,000 T cell genomes, was loaded into each replicate PCR. Purified libraries were measured with a Qubit 3.0 fluorometer, size-checked on a Bioanalyzer 2100, and measured again with the KAPA Library Quantification kit. Every immunoSEQ 96-well plate was sequenced on a dedicated single-read 150-cycle Illumina NextSeq 550 flow cell. As for the authors' bioinformatics: Because the immunoSEQ output included only junctional sequences and no quality scores, the filtering could not be the same as the filtering used for full-length reads. To assign V/J genes and CDR3, sequences were annotated using PyIR, a Python wrapper for IgBLAST v1.9, with IMGT germline references. Reads were removed for weak V/J assignments (E-value above 1e-6), missing CDR3, stop codons, out-of-frame junctions, or ambiguous translated residues. A V3J clonotype was defined by an identical inferred V gene, J gene, and CDR3 amino acid sequence. To compute the percentage overlap between repertoires, the number of shared unique clonotypes was divided by the size of the smaller repertoire. RTK rarefaction, the Chao1 estimator, and Recon v2.1 estimates of unobserved clonotypes were used to assess repertoire richness. For all TCRbeta clonotypes obtained by the gDNA method from four donors, generation probabilities were computed with OLGA. TCRdb holds this immuneACCESS table with in-frame rearrangements only. Some clones are missing; in checked studies, unresolved V genes explain under half, and the rest has no known cause. That table supplies the V and J calls and clone size; D and trimming were determined from the DNA. The sample table records just over 95,000 clones; around two thirds of these occur just once. The ten largest clones represent 35% to 55% of the sample.

This chain joins TRBV29-1 to TRBJ2-3, with the D gene not confidently named. Material: memory CD8+ T cells sorted from blood. The meaning of the sample's cell subset or site label: CD45RO+ cells pooled with CCR7-negative TemRA cells. This sequence was found in a man younger than 45 in good health. The sequenced DNA: TGCAGCGTTTCCATCAGCACAGATACGCAGTATTTT. Its product reads: CSVSISTDTQYF.